Listed below are T cell receptor beta chains from one sample, sequenced in a study of cytomegalovirus exposure and HLA in healthy donors. Generated by immunoSEQ multiplex PCR, the TCRdb table keeps only in-frame clones and is missing some. Of around 160,000 clones in the sample, over 75% were seen once. What was sequenced was PBMCs. The receptors stem from a human donor in good health. CDR3s include the opening cysteine and the closing phenylalanine or tryptophan. D genes are given only for firm matches. Expanded clones get a size class; other rows say once, few or many, or leave the size out.

D gene	clone size	V gene	J gene	CDR3 protein	CDR3 DNA
TRBD1	-	TRBV6-1	TRBJ1-2	CASRNPGTANYGYTF	TGTGCCAGCAGAAACCCCGGGACAGCTAACTATGGCTACACCTTC
TRBD1	-	TRBV5-1	TRBJ2-1	CASSLGDRGFYNEQFF	TGCGCCAGCAGCTTGGGGGACAGGGGGTTTTACAATGAGCAGTTCTTC
-	-	TRBV4-3	TRBJ2-2	CASSQYSITNTGELFF	TGCGCCAGCAGCCAATACAGCATTACGAACACCGGGGAGCTGTTTTTT
TRBD1	-	TRBV27	TRBJ1-2	CASRISTGGHYGYTF	TGTGCCAGCAGGATATCGACAGGGGGGCACTATGGCTACACCTTC
TRBD1	-	TRBV2	TRBJ2-3	CASSLDRIIRTDTQYF	TGTGCCAGCAGTCTGGACAGGATAATACGCACAGATACGCAGTATTTT
TRBD2	-	TRBV29-1	TRBJ2-1	CSVVTSERGLMNEQFF	TGCAGCGTTGTAACTAGTGAGCGGGGGCTGATGAATGAGCAGTTCTTC
-	-	TRBV4-3	TRBJ1-5	CASSQDRVSNQPQHF	TGCGCCAGCAGCCAAGACAGGGTAAGCAATCAGCCCCAGCATTTT
TRBD1	-	TRBV5-6	TRBJ2-3	CASSWGQMTDTQYF	TGTGCCAGCAGCTGGGGACAGATGACAGATACGCAGTATTTT
TRBD1	-	TRBV4-1	TRBJ1-2	CASSQPIPGQAFGYTF	TGCGCCAGCAGCCAACCTATCCCGGGACAGGCTTTTGGCTACACCTTC
TRBD1	few	TRBV6-5	TRBJ2-7	CASSYSETGAYEQYF	TGTGCCAGCAGTTACTCGGAGACAGGGGCATACGAGCAGTACTTC
-	-	TRBV9	TRBJ1-3	CASSVAGGEGISGNTIYF	TGTGCCAGCAGCGTAGCTGGGGGGGAGGGGATCTCTGGAAACACCATATATTTT
-	-	TRBV7-9	TRBJ2-3	CASSGGHSTDTQYF	TGTGCCAGCAGTGGGGGACACAGCACAGATACGCAGTATTTT
-	-	TRBV6-6	TRBJ1-3	CASSSTGMANTIYF	TGTGCCAGCAGTTCAACAGGGATGGCGAACACCATATATTTT
-	-	TRBV5-1	TRBJ1-1	CASRQGEHTEAFF	TGCGCCAGCAGACAGGGAGAACACACTGAAGCTTTCTTT
TRBD2	-	TRBV6-6	TRBJ2-1	CASSYSSSGGNEQFF	TGTGCCAGCAGTTACTCTTCTAGCGGGGGCAATGAGCAGTTCTTC
TRBD1	-	TRBV2	TRBJ2-7	CASSPGQGPCEQYF	TGTGCCAGCAGCCCGGGACAGGGCCCCTGTGAGCAGTACTTC
TRBD2	-	TRBV9	TRBJ2-7	CASSPTSGAYEQYF	TGTGCCAGCAGCCCGACTAGCGGGGCTTACGAGCAGTACTTC
TRBD2	-	TRBV6-6	TRBJ2-5	CASNLRGGPGQYF	TGTGCCAGCAATCTGCGGGGGGGCCCCGGCCAGTACTTC
-	-	TRBV5-4	TRBJ2-5	CASSFSVRLQETQYF	TGTGCCAGCAGCTTTTCCGTCAGGCTTCAAGAGACCCAGTACTTC
TRBD2	-	TRBV7-3	TRBJ2-3	CASSLGTSGGADTQYF	TGTGCCAGCAGCTTAGGGACTAGCGGGGGGGCAGATACGCAGTATTTT
-	-	TRBV6-5	TRBJ1-2	CASSYGRVGGYGYTF	TGTGCCAGCAGTTACGGCAGGGTTGGGGGGTATGGCTACACCTTC
TRBD2	-	TRBV4-1	TRBJ2-1	CASSQEKRGGYEQFF	TGCGCCAGCAGCCAAGAGAAGCGGGGGGGGTATGAGCAGTTCTTC
-	-	TRBV5-1	TRBJ2-7	CASSLVVPGEQYF	TGCGCCAGCAGCTTGGTCGTGCCCGGGGAGCAGTACTTC